This T cell receptor (beta chain) appears in the sequencing data of a study of CD8+ T cells in alopecia areata. Turning to the study itself: Treated patients took oral tofacitinib at 5 to 10 mg twice daily. Study-wide points: It was lesional scalp, especially alopecia totalis/universalis, that showed higher clonality than normal scalp.

Sequencing templates came from extracted RNA that was reverse transcribed into cDNA. Clones were sequenced by immunoSEQ multiplex PCR, and TCRdb holds only the in-frame ones, with some missing. This table has roughly 150,000 clones, around three fifths appearing once. In regard to this clone: Its antigen is not identified.

PBMCs provided sorted CD4+ and CD8+ T cells. This sequence originates from a human donor with alopecia areata. The sequencing here drew on CD4+ T cells sorted from blood, taken at week 0.

CDR3 residues: CASSWGRSTDTQYF. CDR3 sequence (DNA): TGTGCCAGCAGCTGGGGGCGCAGCACAGATACGCAGTATTTT. This sequence joins TRBV7-8 and TRBJ2-3; maybe TRBD1 (6 bases). V was shortened by 4 bases and J by 0 bases, with 8 bases between the two germline ends. CDR1 and CDR2 from the germline V gene are SGHVS and FQNEAQ. This CDR3 is 14 amino acids long.